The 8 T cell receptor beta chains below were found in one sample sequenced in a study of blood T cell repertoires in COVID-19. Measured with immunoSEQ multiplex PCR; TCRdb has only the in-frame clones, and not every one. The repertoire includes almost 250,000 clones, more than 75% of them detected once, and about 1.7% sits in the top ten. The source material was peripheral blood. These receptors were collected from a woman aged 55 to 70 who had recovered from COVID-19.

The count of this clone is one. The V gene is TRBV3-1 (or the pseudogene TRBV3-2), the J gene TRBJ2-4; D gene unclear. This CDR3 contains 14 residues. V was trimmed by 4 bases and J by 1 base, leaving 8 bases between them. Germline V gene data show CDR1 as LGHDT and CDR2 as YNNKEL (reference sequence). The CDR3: CASSPEYAKNIQYF. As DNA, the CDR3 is TGTGCCAGCAGCCCCGAGTATGCCAAAAACATTCAGTACTTC.

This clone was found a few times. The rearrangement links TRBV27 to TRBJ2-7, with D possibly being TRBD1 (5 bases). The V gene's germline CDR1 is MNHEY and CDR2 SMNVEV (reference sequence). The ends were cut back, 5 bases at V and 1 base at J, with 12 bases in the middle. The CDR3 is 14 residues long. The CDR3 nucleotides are TGTGCCAGCAGTCCGCTCAGGGCATCCTACGAGCAGTACTTC. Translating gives CASSPLRASYEQYF.

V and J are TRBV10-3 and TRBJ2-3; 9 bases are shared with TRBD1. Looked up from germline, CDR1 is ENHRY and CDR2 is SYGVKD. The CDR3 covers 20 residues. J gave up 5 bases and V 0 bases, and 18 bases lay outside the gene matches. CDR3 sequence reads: CAISESTLFNSDRGLDTQYF. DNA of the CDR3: TGTGCCATCAGTGAGTCGACGTTATTTAATTCCGACAGGGGGTTAGATACGCAGTATTTT.

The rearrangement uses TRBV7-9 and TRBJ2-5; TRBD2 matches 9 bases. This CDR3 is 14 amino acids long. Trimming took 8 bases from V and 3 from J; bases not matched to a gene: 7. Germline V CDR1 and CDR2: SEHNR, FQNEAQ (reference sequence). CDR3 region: CASGRGLAEETQYF. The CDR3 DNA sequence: TGTGCCAGCGGTCGGGGACTAGCCGAAGAGACCCAGTACTTC.

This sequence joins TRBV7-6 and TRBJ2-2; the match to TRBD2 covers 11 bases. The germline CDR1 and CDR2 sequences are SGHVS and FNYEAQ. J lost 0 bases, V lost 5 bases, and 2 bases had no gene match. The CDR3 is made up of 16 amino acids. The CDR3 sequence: CASSPGLAANTGELFF. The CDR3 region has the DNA TGTGCCAGCAGCCCGGGACTAGCGGCGAACACCGGGGAGCTGTTTTTT.

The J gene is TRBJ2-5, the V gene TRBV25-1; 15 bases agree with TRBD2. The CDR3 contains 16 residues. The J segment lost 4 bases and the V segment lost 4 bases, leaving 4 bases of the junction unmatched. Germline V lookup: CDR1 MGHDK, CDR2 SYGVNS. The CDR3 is CASSVWTSGGAETQYF. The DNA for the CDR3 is TGTGCCAGCAGTGTCTGGACTAGCGGGGGGGCAGAGACCCAGTACTTC. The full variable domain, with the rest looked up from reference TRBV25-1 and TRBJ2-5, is EADIYQTPRYLVIGTGKKITLECSQTMGHDKMYWYQQDPGMELHLIHYSYGVNSTEKGDLSSESTVSRIRTEHFPLTLESARPSHTSQYLCASSVWTSGGAETQYFGPGTRLLVL.

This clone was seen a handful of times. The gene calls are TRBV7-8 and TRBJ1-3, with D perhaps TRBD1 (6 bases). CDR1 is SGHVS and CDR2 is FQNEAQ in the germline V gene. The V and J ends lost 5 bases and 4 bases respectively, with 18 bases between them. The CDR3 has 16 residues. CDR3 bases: TGTGCCAGCAGCCCCACGACACAGGGCCGAGGAAACACCATATATTTT. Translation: CASSPTTQGRGNTIYF.

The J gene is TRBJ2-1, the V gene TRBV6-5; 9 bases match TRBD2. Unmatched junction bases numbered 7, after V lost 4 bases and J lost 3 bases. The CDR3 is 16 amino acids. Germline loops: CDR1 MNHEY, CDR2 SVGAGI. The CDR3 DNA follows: TGTGCCAGCAGTTGGCGGGGGGGTTCACTCTACAATGAGCAGTTCTTC. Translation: CASSWRGGSLYNEQFF.